This is a list of T cell receptor beta chains from one sample in a study of siplizumab effects on memory and regulatory T cells. Sequenced by immunoSEQ multiplex PCR; TCRdb stores in-frame clones only, minus some. The sample comprises about 50,000 clones, 95% to 97% of which are singletons, and 0.55% to 0.65% rests with the top ten. Sequenced input: naive CD4+ T cells sorted from blood. Every receptor here comes from a human donor in good health. Both conserved end residues are trimmed from each CDR3.

ASREHRDTGFNEQF,TRBV19,TRBJ2-1
ASSLPRLAAGELF,TRBV7-9,TRBJ2-2
ASSPLRGGSGELF,TRBV7-7,TRBJ2-2
ASRESTAPGEQY,TRBV6-6,TRBJ2-7
SVWGLETQY,TRBV29-1,TRBJ2-5
ASSHVQGFYNEQF,TRBV14,TRBJ2-1
ASTTRTDYEQY,TRBV6-5,TRBJ2-7
ASSPGDGYT,TRBV18,TRBJ1-2
ASSIAEAGPYEQY,TRBV19,TRBJ2-7
ASSPPPWTQH,TRBV23-1,TRBJ1-5
SAQQGALEKLF,TRBV29-1,TRBJ1-4
ASSFQASGRKRDEQY,TRBV7-9,TRBJ2-7
AWSVLGLGAQH,TRBV30,TRBJ1-5
ASRPGGQGNEKLF,TRBV28,TRBJ1-4
SVEWAKLGTEAF,TRBV29-1,TRBJ1-1